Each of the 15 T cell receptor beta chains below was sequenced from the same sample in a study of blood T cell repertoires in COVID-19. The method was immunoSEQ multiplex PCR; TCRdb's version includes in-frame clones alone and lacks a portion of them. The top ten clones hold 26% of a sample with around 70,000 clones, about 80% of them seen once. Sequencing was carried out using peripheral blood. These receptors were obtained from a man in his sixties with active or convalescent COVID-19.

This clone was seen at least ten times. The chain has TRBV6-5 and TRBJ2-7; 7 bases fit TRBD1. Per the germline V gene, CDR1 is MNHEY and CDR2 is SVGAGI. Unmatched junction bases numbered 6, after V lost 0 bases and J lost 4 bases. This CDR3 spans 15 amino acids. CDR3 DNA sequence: TGTGCCAGCAGTTACTCGGCAGGGGGTATTTACGAGCAGTACTTC. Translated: CASSYSAGGIYEQYF.

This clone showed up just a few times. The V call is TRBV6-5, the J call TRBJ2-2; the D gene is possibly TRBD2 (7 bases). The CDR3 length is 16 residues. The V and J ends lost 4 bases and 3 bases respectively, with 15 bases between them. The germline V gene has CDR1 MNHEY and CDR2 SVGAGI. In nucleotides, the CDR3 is TGTGCCAGCAGTTCGAGGTTAGGGGGGGACACCGGGGAGCTGTTTTTT. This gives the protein CASSSRLGGDTGELFF.

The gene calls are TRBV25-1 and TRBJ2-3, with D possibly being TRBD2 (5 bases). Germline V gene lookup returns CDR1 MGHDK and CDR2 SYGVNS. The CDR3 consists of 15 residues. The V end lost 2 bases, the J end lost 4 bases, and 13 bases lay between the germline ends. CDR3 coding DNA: TGTGCCAGCAGTGAACTTAGCGAGACCCCAGATACGCAGTATTTT. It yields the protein CASSELSETPDTQYF.

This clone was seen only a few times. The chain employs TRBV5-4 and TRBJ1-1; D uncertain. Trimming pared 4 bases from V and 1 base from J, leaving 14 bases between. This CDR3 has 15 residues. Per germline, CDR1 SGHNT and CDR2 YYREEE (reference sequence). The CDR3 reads CASSQDGRRNTEAFF. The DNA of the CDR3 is TGTGCCAGCAGCCAAGATGGGAGGAGGAACACTGAAGCTTTCTTT.

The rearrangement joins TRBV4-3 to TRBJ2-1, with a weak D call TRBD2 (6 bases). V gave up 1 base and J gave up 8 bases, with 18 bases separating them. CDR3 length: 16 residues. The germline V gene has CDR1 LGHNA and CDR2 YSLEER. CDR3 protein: CASSQAPGTSSDEQFF. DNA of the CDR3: TGCGCCAGCAGCCAAGCCCCCGGGACTTCTTCCGATGAGCAGTTCTTC.

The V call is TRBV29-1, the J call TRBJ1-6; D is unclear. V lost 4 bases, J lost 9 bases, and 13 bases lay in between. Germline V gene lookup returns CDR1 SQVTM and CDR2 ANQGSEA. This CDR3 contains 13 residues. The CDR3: CSVATVEGSPLHF. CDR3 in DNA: TGCAGCGTTGCGACGGTGGAGGGTTCACCCCTCCACTTT.

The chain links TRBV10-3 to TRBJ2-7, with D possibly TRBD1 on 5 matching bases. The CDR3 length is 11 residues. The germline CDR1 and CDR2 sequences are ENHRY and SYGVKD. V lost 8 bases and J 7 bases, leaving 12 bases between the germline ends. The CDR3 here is CAIGAAREQYF. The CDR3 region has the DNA TGTGCCATCGGGGCAGCCCGGGAGCAGTACTTC.

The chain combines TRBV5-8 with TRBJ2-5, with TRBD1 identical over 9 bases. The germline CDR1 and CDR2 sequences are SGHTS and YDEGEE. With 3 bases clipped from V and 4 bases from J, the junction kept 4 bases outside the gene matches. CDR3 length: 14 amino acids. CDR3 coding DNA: TGTGCCAGCAGCTCGGGACAGGGTACAGAGACCCAGTACTTC. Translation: CASSSGQGTETQYF.

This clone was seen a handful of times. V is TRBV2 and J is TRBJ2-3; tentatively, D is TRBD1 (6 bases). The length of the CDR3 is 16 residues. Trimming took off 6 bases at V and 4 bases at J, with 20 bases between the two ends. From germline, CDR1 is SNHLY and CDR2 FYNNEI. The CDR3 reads CASSLAGTRTADTQYF. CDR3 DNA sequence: TGTGCCAGCAGCTTGGCCGGGACACGGACGGCAGATACGCAGTATTTT.

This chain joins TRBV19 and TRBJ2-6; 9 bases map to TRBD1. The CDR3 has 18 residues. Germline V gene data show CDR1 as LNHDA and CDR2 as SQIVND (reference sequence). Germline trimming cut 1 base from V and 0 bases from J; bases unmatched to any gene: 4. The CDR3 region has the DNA TGTGCCAGTAGTATAGTGGGACAGGGAACCTCTGGGGCCAACGTCCTGACTTTC. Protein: CASSIVGQGTSGANVLTF.

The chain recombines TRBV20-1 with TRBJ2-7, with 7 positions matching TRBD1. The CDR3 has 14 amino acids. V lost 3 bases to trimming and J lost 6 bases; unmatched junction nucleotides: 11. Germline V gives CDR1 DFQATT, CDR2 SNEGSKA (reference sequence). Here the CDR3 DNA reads TGCAGTGCTAGTACTCCGACAGGGACGGGCGAGCAGTACTTC. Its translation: CSASTPTGTGEQYF.

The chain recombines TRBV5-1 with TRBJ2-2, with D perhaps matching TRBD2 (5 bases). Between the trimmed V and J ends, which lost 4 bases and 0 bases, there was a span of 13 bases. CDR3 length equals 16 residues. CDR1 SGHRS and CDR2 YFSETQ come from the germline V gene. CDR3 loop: CASSRDSAANTGELFF. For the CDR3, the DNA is TGCGCCAGCAGCAGAGATAGCGCCGCGAACACCGGGGAGCTGTTTTTT.

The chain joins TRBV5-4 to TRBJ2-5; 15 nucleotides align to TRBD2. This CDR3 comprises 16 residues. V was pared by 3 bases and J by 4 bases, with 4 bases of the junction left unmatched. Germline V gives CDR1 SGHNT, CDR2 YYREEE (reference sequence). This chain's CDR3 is CASSSRTSGGVETQYF. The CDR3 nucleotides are TGTGCCAGCAGCTCCCGGACTAGCGGGGGGGTAGAGACCCAGTACTTC.

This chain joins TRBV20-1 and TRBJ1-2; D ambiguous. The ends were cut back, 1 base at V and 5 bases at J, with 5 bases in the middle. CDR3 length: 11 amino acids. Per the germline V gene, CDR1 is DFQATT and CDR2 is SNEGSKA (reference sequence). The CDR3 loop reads CSARASYGYTF. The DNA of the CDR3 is TGCAGTGCTAGAGCGTCGTATGGCTACACCTTC.

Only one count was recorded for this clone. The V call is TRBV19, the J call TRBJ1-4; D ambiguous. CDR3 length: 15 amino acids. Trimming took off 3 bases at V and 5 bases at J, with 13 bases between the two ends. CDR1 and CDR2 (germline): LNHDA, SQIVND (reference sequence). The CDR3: CASSMPATGNEKLFF. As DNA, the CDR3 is TGTGCCAGTAGTATGCCAGCGACCGGGAATGAAAAACTGTTTTTT.